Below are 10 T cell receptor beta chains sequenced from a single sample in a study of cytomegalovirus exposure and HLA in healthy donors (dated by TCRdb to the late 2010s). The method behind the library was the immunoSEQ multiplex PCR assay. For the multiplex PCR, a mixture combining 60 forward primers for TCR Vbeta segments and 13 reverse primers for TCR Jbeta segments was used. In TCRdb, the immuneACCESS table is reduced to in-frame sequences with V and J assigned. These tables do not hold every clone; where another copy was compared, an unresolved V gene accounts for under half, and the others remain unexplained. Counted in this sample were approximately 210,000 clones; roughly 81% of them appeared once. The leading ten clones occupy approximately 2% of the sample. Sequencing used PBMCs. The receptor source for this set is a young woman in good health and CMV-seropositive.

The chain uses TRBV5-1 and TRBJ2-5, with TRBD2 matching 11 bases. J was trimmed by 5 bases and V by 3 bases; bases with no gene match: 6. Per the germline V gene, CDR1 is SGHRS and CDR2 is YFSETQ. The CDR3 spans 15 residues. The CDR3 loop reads CASSYPSGGTETQYF. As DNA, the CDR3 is TGCGCCAGCAGCTATCCTAGCGGGGGGACGGAGACCCAGTACTTC.

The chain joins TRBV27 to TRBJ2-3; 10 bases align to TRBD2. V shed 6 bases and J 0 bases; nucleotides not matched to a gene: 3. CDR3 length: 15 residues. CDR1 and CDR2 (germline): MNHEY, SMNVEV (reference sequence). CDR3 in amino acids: CASRLAGTSTDTQYF. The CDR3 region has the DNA TGTGCCAGCAGACTAGCGGGGACTAGCACAGATACGCAGTATTTT.

The CDR3 region is CAWSVSRGLISPLHF. As DNA, the CDR3 is TGTGCCTGGAGTGTGTCCAGGGGGCTTATTTCACCCCTCCACTTT. This chain joins TRBV30 and TRBJ1-6, with 8 nucleotides matching TRBD1. V lost 0 bases to trimming and J lost 9 bases; unmatched junction nucleotides: 7. The CDR3 sequence is 15 residues long. The germline gives CDR1 GTSNPN, CDR2 SVGIG (reference sequence).

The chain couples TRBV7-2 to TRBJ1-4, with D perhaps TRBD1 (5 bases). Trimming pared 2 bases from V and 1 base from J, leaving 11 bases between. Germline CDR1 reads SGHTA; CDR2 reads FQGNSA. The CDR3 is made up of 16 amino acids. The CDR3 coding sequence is TGTGCCAGCAGCTTATTCGGGGGGTTAACTAATGAAAAACTGTTTTTT. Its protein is CASSLFGGLTNEKLFF.

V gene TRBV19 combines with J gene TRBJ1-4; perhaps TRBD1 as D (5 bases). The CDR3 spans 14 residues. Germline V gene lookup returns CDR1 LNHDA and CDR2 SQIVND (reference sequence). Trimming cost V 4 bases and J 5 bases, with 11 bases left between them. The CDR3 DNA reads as TGTGCCAGTAGTACCCGGCCAGGGAATGAAAAACTGTTTTTT. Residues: CASSTRPGNEKLFF.

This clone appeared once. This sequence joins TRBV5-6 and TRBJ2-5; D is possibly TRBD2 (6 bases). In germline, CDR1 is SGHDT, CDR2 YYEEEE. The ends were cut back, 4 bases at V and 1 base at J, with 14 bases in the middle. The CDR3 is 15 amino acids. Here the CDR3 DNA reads TGTGCCAGCAGCCAGCGGGCCCTATTCCAAGAGACCCAGTACTTC. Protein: CASSQRALFQETQYF.

CDR3 nucleotides: TGTGCCAGTAGTACTCTAGCGGTTAGCACAGATACGCAGTATTTT. It specifies CASSTLAVSTDTQYF. The chain joins TRBV19 to TRBJ2-3, with 7 bases that match TRBD2. V gave up 4 bases and J gave up 0 bases; unmatched junction bases: 4. The germline V gene encodes CDR1 LNHDA and CDR2 SQIVND (reference sequence). The CDR3 runs to 15 residues. The full variable domain, rest sourced from reference TRBV19 and TRBJ2-3, is DGGITQSPKYLFRKEGQNVTLSCEQNLNHDAMYWYRQDPGQGLRLIYYSQIVNDFQKGDIAEGYSVSREKKESFPLTVTSAQKNPTAFYLCASSTLAVSTDTQYFGPGTRLTVL.

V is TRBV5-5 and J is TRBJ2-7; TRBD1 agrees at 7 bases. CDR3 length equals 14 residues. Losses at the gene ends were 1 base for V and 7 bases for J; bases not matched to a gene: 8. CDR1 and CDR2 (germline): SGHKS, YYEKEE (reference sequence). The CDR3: CASSLYTGDFEQYF. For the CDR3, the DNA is TGTGCCAGCAGCTTGTATACAGGGGATTTTGAGCAGTACTTC.

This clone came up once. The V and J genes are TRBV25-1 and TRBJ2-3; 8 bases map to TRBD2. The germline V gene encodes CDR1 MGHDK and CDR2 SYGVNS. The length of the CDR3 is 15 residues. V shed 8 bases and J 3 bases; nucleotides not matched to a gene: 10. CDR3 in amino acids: CASLGLAGYTDTQYF. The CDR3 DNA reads TGTGCCAGCCTGGGCTTAGCGGGGTATACAGATACGCAGTATTTT.

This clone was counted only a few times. The CDR3, as DNA: TGTGCCTGGAGTGTACAGGTGGGAAGGTCGAGTAATGAGCAGTTCTTC. Protein sequence: CAWSVQVGRSSNEQFF. The J gene is TRBJ2-1, the V gene TRBV30; possible D gene TRBD1, 5 bases. Trimming stripped 0 bases from V and 7 bases from J, with 19 bases between. The CDR3 spans 16 residues. Germline CDR1 reads GTSNPN; CDR2 reads SVGIG (reference sequence).